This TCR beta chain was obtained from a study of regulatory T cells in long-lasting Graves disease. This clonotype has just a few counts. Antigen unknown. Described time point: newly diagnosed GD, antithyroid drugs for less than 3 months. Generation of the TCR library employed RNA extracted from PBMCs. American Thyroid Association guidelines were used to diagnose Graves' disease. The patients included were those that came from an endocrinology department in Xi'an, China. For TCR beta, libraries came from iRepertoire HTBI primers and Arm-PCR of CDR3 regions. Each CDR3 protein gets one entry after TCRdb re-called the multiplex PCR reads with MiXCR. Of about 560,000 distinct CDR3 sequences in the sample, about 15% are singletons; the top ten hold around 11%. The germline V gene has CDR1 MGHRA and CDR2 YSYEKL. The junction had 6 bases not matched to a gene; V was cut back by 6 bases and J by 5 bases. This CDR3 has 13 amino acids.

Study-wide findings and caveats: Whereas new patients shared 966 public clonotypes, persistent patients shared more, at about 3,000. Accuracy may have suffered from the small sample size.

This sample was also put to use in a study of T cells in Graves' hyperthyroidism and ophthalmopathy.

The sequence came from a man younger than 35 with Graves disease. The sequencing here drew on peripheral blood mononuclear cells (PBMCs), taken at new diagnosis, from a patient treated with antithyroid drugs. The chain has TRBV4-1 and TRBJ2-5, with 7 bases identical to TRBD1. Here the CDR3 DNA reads TGCGCCAGCAGGAGTGGACAGGAGGAGACCCAGTACTTC. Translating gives CASRSGQEETQYF.